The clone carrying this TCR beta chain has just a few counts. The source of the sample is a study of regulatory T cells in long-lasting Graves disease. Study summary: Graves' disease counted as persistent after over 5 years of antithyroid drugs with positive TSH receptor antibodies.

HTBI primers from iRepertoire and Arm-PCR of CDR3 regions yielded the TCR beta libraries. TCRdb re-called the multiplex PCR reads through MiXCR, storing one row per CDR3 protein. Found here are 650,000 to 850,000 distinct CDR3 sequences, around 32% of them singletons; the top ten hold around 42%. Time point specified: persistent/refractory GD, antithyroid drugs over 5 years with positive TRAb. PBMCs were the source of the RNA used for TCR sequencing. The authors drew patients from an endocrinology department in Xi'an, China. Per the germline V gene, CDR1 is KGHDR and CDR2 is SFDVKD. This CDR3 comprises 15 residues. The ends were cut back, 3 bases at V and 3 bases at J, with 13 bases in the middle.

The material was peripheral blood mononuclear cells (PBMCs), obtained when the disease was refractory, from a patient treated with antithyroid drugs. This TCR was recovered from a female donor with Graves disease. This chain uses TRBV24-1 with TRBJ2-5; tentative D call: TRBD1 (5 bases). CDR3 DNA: TGTGCCACCAGTGATGCGACAGCGATCGAAGAGACCCAGTACTTC. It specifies CATSDATAIEETQYF.